What follows are 13 T cell receptor beta chains derived from one specimen sequenced in a study of identical twins. TCRdb used MiXCR to reprocess the 5' RACE reads, holding one entry per CDR3 protein. The table includes roughly 260,000 distinct CDR3 sequences, approximately 7.9% detected once. The sample also formed part of further work on yellow fever vaccine responses in identical twins.

The sequencing input was CD8+ T cells sorted from blood. The receptor source for this set is a woman younger than 30 in good health.

This clonotype appeared many times. This rearrangement joins TRBV6-1 to TRBJ2-2, with TRBD1 as a possible D gene (6 bases). This CDR3 contains 13 residues. Trimming took 5 bases from V and 6 from J, leaving 10 bases between them. Germline V CDR1 and CDR2: MNHNS, SASEGT. CDR3: CASSPQGPGELFF. CDR3 coding DNA: TGTGCCAGCAGTCCACAGGGCCCCGGGGAGCTGTTTTTT.

A single count supports this clonotype. The chain couples TRBV4-1 to TRBJ2-1; 11 bases are a match to TRBD2. Germline V gives CDR1 MGHRA, CDR2 YSYEKL. The CDR3 runs to 16 residues. Unmatched junction bases numbered 7, after V lost 0 bases and J lost 9 bases. This chain's CDR3 is CASSQEGTSGRREQFF. CDR3 DNA: TGCGCCAGCAGCCAAGAAGGTACTAGCGGGAGACGTGAGCAGTTCTTC.

This clonotype has only a few counts. The chain combines TRBV4-1 with TRBJ2-1; TRBD2 aligns across 13 bases. Per the germline V gene, CDR1 is MGHRA and CDR2 is YSYEKL. After removal of 1 base from V and 9 bases from J, the junction contained 9 bases not matched to a gene. The CDR3 has 17 residues. The DNA of the CDR3 is TGCGCCAGCAGCCAAGCCCCTACTAGCGGGGGGGCCATTGAGCAGTTCTTC. Its translation is CASSQAPTSGGAIEQFF.

This chain connects TRBV4-2 to TRBJ2-3; D is possibly TRBD1 (5 bases). The CDR3 totals 14 residues. Germline V lookup: CDR1 LGHNA, CDR2 YNFKEQ. Trimming left V 0 bases short and J 3 bases short, with 7 bases between. The CDR3 loop reads CASSQDQGTDTQYF. For the CDR3, the DNA is TGTGCCAGCAGCCAAGATCAGGGAACAGATACGCAGTATTTT.

This clonotype was detected many times. The V and J genes are TRBV5-1 and TRBJ1-1; D call uncertain. Trimming cost V 3 bases and J 6 bases, with 9 bases left between them. Germline assignment: CDR1 SGHRS and CDR2 YFSETQ. This CDR3 has 12 amino acids. The CDR3 loop is CASSSGDSEAFF. Here the CDR3 DNA reads TGCGCCAGCAGCTCCGGGGATTCTGAAGCTTTCTTT.

V is TRBV6-1 and J is TRBJ1-1; possibly TRBD1 for D (5 bases). The CDR3 length is 16 residues. Germline V lookup: CDR1 MNHNS, CDR2 SASEGT. V dropped 7 bases and J dropped 4 bases, with 22 bases sitting between them. The CDR3 loop is CASKSGTGRYRTEAFF. DNA for the CDR3: TGTGCCAGCAAAAGTGGAACAGGACGGTATCGCACTGAAGCTTTCTTT.

The CDR3 sequence: CSATYGRAQPQHF. CDR3 bases: TGCAGTGCTACCTATGGCAGGGCCCAGCCCCAGCATTTT. The chain uses TRBV20-1 and TRBJ1-5, with D possibly matching TRBD1 (5 bases). V was clipped by 4 bases and J by 7 bases, with 14 bases between them. CDR1 and CDR2 from the germline V gene are DFQATT and SNEGSKA (reference sequence). The CDR3 has 13 amino acids.

In its sample, this clonotype was seen many times. The V and J genes are TRBV10-1 and TRBJ2-1; a weak D match, TRBD1 (5 bases). The CDR3 runs 16 residues. Trimming shortened V by 2 bases and J by 2 bases, and 13 bases separated the two germline ends. Germline values: CDR1 WNHNN, CDR2 SYGVQD (reference sequence). CDR3 bases: TGCGCCAGCAGTGAGGGCCCCCAGGGTCCCTACAATGAGCAGTTCTTC. Translating it yields CASSEGPQGPYNEQFF.

There are many counts of this clonotype. The J gene is TRBJ2-1, the V gene TRBV2, with D unresolved. The CDR3 contains 13 residues. Looked up from germline, CDR1 is SNHLY and CDR2 is FYNNEI. Trimming cost V 4 bases and J 7 bases, with 11 bases left between them. The CDR3 DNA is TGTGCCAGCAGTGCCTACAAGGGAAATGAGCAGTTCTTC. Residues: CASSAYKGNEQFF. Looking up the rest from reference TRBV2 and TRBJ2-1 gives the full variable domain: EPEVTQTPSHQVTQMGQEVILRCVPISNHLYFYWYRQILGQKVEFLVSFYNNEISEKSEIFDDQFSVERPDGSNFTLKIRSTKLEDSAMYFCASSAYKGNEQFFGPGTRLTVL.

This clonotype came up a few times. This sequence joins TRBV6-1 and TRBJ2-5, with TRBD1 as a possible D gene (5 bases). V lost 8 bases and J lost 1, with 14 bases in between. Germline-derived CDR1 and CDR2 are MNHNS and SASEGT. This CDR3 has 14 amino acids. CDR3 region: CASGDPGIQETQYF. As DNA, the CDR3 is TGTGCCAGCGGAGACCCAGGGATCCAAGAGACCCAGTACTTC.

The rearrangement uses TRBV20-1 and TRBJ2-7; 7 bases map to TRBD2. With V trimmed by 1 base and J by 6 bases, 0 bases remained unmatched. CDR1 and CDR2 (germline): DFQATT, SNEGSKA (reference sequence). This CDR3 is built from 11 residues. CDR3 residues: CSARGGGEQYV. CDR3 DNA: TGCAGTGCTAGAGGGGGGGGCGAGCAGTACGTC.

This clonotype was seen many times. This chain links TRBV11-1 with TRBJ2-1; a possible D gene is TRBD2 (7 bases). The CDR3 length is 18 residues. Germline assignment: CDR1 SGHAT and CDR2 FQDESV (reference sequence). Trimming removed 0 bases at V and 0 bases at J, with 15 bases between. The chain's CDR3 is CASSLAAGAGISYNEQFF. The CDR3 coding sequence is TGTGCCAGCAGCTTAGCGGCGGGGGCCGGCATCTCCTACAATGAGCAGTTCTTC. Using reference TRBV11-1 and TRBJ2-1 for the parts outside the CDR3, the full variable domain is EAEVAQSPRYKITEKSQAVAFWCDPISGHATLYWYRQILGQGPELLVQFQDESVVDDSQLPKDRFSAERLKGVDSTLKIQPAELGDSAMYLCASSLAAGAGISYNEQFFGPGTRLTVL.

This clonotype was counted many times. The V and J genes are TRBV6-1 and TRBJ2-2; 7 bases map to TRBD1. Germline CDR1 is MNHNS and CDR2 is SASEGT. The CDR3 length is 17 residues. V gave up 7 bases and J gave up 3 bases; unmatched junction bases: 14. The CDR3 is CASNQVWARGYTGELFF. The DNA for the CDR3 is TGTGCCAGCAACCAGGTTTGGGCCAGGGGGTACACCGGGGAGCTGTTTTTT.